This T cell receptor beta chain was profiled in a study of control samples from healthy donors and cancer patients (dated by TCRdb to 2019 to 2021). The library was obtained by the immunoSEQ multiplex PCR assay. The source is immuneACCESS, and TCRdb retained only in-frame sequences with V and J called. Part of the clones is not carried over; for the studies checked, unresolved V genes explain less than half of this, and the remainder is unexplained. The sample table contains under 90,000 clones; only one count was recorded for roughly 92% of them. Of the sample, over 4.5% is held by the ten largest clones. Concerning this clone: Its specific antigen is unknown. Base qualities were left out, and no much larger clone turns up one base away.

The germline V gene provides CDR1 SGHTA and CDR2 FQGTGA. From cysteine to phenylalanine, the CDR3 is 13 amino acids long. Of all the DNA, just the CDR3 is kept, 39 bases in frame from base 1. The junction shows trimming of 3 bases on V and 6 bases on J, plus 10 bases between the germline ends. The V and J segments used are TRBV7-3 and TRBJ2-3; the D assignment is uncertain and may be TRBD1 or TRBD2, with 5 bases supporting each. This clonotype was sampled from a woman aged 55-69 years in good health. Sequenced sample: blood. The CDR3 in this case is CASSLGVRDTQYF. The DNA sequence is as follows: TGTGCCAGCAGCTTGGGGGTGAGGGATACGCAGTATTTT.